A single sample gave rise to the 5 T cell receptor beta chains below, sequenced in a study of spatial heterogeneity in lung cancer. Study results and limitations: How many expanded intratumoral alpha and beta TCRs were present tracked the tumor mutation count, which was a count of nonsynonymous mutations.

Using its own MiXCR run on the 5' RACE reads, TCRdb lists one record per CDR3 protein. The repertoire holds roughly 18,000 distinct CDR3 sequences, with 4.5% to 7.5% as singletons. Their antigens remain unidentified. The time point here: sample taken at primary tumor resection. This specimen consisted of lung tumor tissue, obtained at surgery. These receptors were obtained from a female donor with early-stage non-small cell lung cancer.

There are a few counts of this clonotype. Because this beta chain is a stray read in a library intended to capture alpha chains, its abundance should not be given much weight. This chain joins TRBV29-1 and TRBJ2-1; 9 nucleotides align to TRBD2. The germline CDR1 and CDR2 sequences are SQVTM and ANQGSEA. The CDR3 is 13 residues long. Losses at the gene ends were 4 bases for V and 8 bases for J; bases not matched to a gene: 6. In DNA form, the CDR3 reads TGCAGCGTTGTAGCGGGAGTAAACTATGAGCAGTTCTTC. This sequence encodes CSVVAGVNYEQFF.

This clonotype was found many times. This beta chain represents an off-target read in a library built for alpha chains; its size is of limited meaning. For the CDR3, the DNA is TGTGCCAGCAGCTCCTGGTCGGTTCAAGAGACCCAGTACTTC. Its translation is CASSSWSVQETQYF. This chain joins TRBV7-6 and TRBJ2-5; D is unresolved. V was clipped by 4 bases and J by 2 bases, with 11 bases between them. The CDR3 runs 14 residues. Germline V gene sequence: CDR1 SGHVS, CDR2 FNYEAQ.

This clonotype was observed at least ten times. This beta chain represents an off-target read in a library built for alpha chains; its size is of limited meaning. The chain has TRBV24-1 and TRBJ2-2; TRBD1 or TRBD2 may be the D gene (5 bases each). This CDR3 contains 14 residues. The germline CDR1 and CDR2 sequences are KGHDR and SFDVKD. The V end lost 10 bases, the J end lost 1 base, and 12 bases lay between the germline ends. CDR3 amino acids: CATAGTENTGELFF. The CDR3 DNA reads as TGTGCCACTGCCGGGACGGAGAACACCGGGGAGCTGTTTTTT.

In its sample, this clonotype was seen a few times. Since it is a stray read in a library aimed at alpha chains, this beta chain has a size that is not meaningful. The rearrangement joins TRBV19 to TRBJ2-7; D uncertain. V shed 5 bases and J shed 7 bases, with 18 bases lying between them. This CDR3 is built from 14 residues. Per germline, CDR1 LNHDA and CDR2 SQIVND (reference sequence). The DNA for the CDR3 is TGTGCCAGTAGTCGTCAGGAAGGGATTGGGGAGCAGTACTTC. Its translation is CASSRQEGIGEQYF.

This clonotype was seen ten or more times. A library made for alpha chains picked up this beta chain off target, so its size means little. V and J are TRBV20-1 and TRBJ1-2; D is uncertain. This CDR3 contains 13 residues. Germline CDR1 DFQATT, CDR2 SNEGSKA (reference sequence). The V and J ends lost 3 bases and 0 bases respectively, with 8 bases between them. CDR3 sequence (DNA): TGCAGTGCTAGTCCGCTAGCTAACTATGGCTACACCTTC. Translating it yields CSASPLANYGYTF.